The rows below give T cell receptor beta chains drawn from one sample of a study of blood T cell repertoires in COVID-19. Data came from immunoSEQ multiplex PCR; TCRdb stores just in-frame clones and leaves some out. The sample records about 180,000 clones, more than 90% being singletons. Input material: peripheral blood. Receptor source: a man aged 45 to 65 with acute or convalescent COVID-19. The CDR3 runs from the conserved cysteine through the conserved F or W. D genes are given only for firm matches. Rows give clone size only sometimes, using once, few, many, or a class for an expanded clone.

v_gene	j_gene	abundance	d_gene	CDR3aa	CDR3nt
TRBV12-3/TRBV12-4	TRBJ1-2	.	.	CASSLRNRDGYTF	TGTGCCAGCAGTTTGAGGAACAGGGATGGCTACACCTTC
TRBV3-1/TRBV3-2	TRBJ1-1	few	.	CASSQDGRNTEAFF	TGTGCCAGCAGCCAAGATGGGAGGAACACTGAAGCTTTCTTT
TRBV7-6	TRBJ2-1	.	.	CASSLSAVTTGNEQFF	TGTGCCAGCAGCTTATCCGCTGTAACTACAGGGAATGAGCAGTTCTTC
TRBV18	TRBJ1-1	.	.	CASSPILDTEAFF	TGTGCCAGCTCACCAATTTTAGACACTGAAGCTTTCTTT
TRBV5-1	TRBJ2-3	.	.	CASSLGQGQTDTQYF	TGCGCCAGCAGCTTGGGGCAGGGTCAAACAGATACGCAGTATTTT
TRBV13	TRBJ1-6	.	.	CASIASGSSYNSPLHF	TGTGCCAGCATCGCCAGTGGGAGCTCCTATAATTCACCCCTCCACTTT
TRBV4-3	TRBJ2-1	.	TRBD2	CASSQDQSQRGGSEQFF	TGCGCCAGCAGCCAAGATCAGAGCCAGCGGGGGGGCAGCGAGCAGTTCTTC
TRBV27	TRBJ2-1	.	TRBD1	CASRGTGGNEQFF	TGTGCCAGCAGGGGGACAGGGGGCAATGAGCAGTTCTTC
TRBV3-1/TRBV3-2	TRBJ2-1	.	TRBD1	CASSHAADRVNEQFF	TGTGCCAGCAGCCATGCCGCGGACAGGGTAAATGAGCAGTTCTTC
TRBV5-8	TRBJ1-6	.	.	CASSLAGLTNSPLHF	TGTGCCAGCAGCTTGGCCGGGTTAACCAATTCACCCCTCCACTTT
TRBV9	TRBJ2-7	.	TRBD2	CASSVASGTFYEQYF	TGTGCCAGCAGCGTAGCTAGCGGGACCTTCTACGAGCAGTACTTC
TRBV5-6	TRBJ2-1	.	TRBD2	CASSTFTSGKNEQFF	TGTGCCAGCAGCACCTTTACTAGCGGGAAGAATGAGCAGTTCTTC
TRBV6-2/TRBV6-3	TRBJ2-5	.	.	CATNPRGNQETQYF	TGTGCCACCAACCCTAGGGGGAACCAAGAGACCCAGTACTTC
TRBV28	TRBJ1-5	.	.	CASSLGGARQPQHF	TGTGCCAGCAGTTTAGGAGGGGCGCGGCAGCCCCAGCATTTT
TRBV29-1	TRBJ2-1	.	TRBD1	CSGLGQPGHNEQFF	TGCAGCGGTCTGGGACAGCCGGGACACAATGAGCAGTTCTTC
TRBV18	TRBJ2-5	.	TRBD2	CASSLRMGLGGETQYF	TGTGCCAGCTCACTTAGAATGGGACTAGGAGGAGAGACCCAGTACTTC
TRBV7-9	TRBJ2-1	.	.	CASSLNRGEQFF	TGTGCCAGCAGCTTAAATAGAGGTGAGCAGTTCTTC
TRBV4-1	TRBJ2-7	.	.	CASSQEGYGTYEQYF	TGCGCCAGCAGCCAAGAAGGGTACGGGACCTACGAGCAGTACTTC
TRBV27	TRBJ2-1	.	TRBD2	CASSPSLAGVYNEQFF	TGTGCCAGCAGTCCATCGCTAGCGGGAGTCTACAATGAGCAGTTCTTC
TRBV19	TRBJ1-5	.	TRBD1	CASSSDRVGQPQHF	TGTGCCAGTAGTAGCGACAGGGTGGGTCAGCCCCAGCATTTT
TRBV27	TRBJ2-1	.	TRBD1	CASSPGTGFINEQFF	TGTGCCAGCAGTCCGGGGACAGGGTTCATCAATGAGCAGTTCTTC
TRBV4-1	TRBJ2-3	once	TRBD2	CASSQLAGRTDTQYF	TGCGCCAGCAGCCAACTAGCGGGGCGCACAGATACGCAGTATTTT
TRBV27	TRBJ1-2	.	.	CASRTHRDNYGYTF	TGTGCCAGCAGGACCCACAGGGATAACTATGGCTACACCTTC
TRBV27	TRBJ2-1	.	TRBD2	CASSSWFSGTSNEQFF	TGTGCCAGCAGTTCATGGTTTAGCGGGACGTCAAATGAGCAGTTCTTC
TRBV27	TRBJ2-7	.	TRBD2	CASSFQGLAAKGAYEQYF	TGTGCCAGCAGTTTTCAGGGACTAGCGGCCAAGGGCGCCTACGAGCAGTACTTC
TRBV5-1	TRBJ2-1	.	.	CASSLLGAGEQFF	TGCGCCAGCAGCTTGCTAGGGGCAGGGGAGCAGTTCTTC
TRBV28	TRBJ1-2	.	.	CASSFVGRVYYGYTF	TGTGCCAGCAGTTTCGTAGGCAGGGTATACTATGGCTACACCTTC
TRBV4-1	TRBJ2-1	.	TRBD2	CASSQAGAGGHQFF	TGCGCCAGCAGCCAAGCGGGAGCGGGGGGACACCAGTTCTTC
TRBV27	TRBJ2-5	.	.	CASRWGGGTGTQYF	TGTGCCAGCAGGTGGGGCGGGGGCACGGGAACCCAGTACTTC
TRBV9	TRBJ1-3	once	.	CASSVSGVGNTIYF	TGTGCCAGCAGCGTAAGTGGAGTTGGAAACACCATATATTTT
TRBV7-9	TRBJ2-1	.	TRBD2	CASSSYSRLAGVDEQFF	TGTGCCAGCAGCTCGTACTCGCGACTAGCGGGAGTCGATGAGCAGTTCTTC
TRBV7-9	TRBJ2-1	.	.	CASSPVTEQFF	TGTGCCAGCAGCCCAGTAACTGAGCAGTTCTTC
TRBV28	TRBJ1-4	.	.	CASNLNTEKLFF	TGTGCCAGCAACCTTAACACGGAAAAACTGTTTTTT
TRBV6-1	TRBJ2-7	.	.	CASSDNAGRGGEQYF	TGTGCCAGCAGTGACAACGCGGGAAGGGGGGGCGAGCAGTACTTC
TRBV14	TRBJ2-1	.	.	CASSQEGGARRDWGRDEQFF	TGTGCCAGCAGCCAAGAAGGCGGCGCGAGGCGGGACTGGGGAAGGGATGAGCAGTTCTTC
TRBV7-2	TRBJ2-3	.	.	CASGGKRGADTQYF	TGTGCCAGCGGAGGGAAGAGGGGTGCAGATACGCAGTATTTT
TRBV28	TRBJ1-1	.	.	CASSQAPNTEAFF	TGTGCCAGCAGTCAGGCTCCGAACACTGAAGCTTTCTTT
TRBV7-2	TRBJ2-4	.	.	CASSRGTTKNIQYF	TGTGCCAGCAGTAGAGGGACAACCAAAAACATTCAGTACTTC
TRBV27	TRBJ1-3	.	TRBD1	CASSEGQGSGNTIYF	TGTGCCAGCAGCGAGGGACAGGGCTCTGGAAACACCATATATTTT
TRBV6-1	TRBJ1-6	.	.	CASSEVGRSYNSPLHF	TGTGCCAGCAGTGAAGTTGGGCGCTCCTATAATTCACCCCTCCACTTT
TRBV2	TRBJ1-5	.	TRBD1	CASEGQGNQPQHF	TGTGCCAGCGAGGGACAGGGCAATCAGCCCCAGCATTTT
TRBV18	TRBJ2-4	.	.	CASSPAGFAKNIQYF	TGTGCCAGCTCACCGGCAGGGTTTGCCAAAAACATTCAGTACTTC
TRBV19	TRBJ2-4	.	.	CASSIVPDPETKNIQYF	TGTGCCAGTAGTATCGTTCCTGACCCGGAGACCAAAAACATTCAGTACTTC
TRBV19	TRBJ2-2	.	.	CASSVDRTTGELFF	TGTGCCAGCTCCGTAGACAGAACCACCGGGGAGCTGTTTTTT
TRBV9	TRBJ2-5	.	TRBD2	CASSGTSGLETQYF	TGTGCCAGCAGCGGGACTAGCGGGCTGGAGACCCAGTACTTC
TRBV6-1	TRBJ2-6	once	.	CASSEGAGANVLTF	TGTGCCAGCAGTGAGGGAGCTGGGGCCAACGTCCTGACTTTC
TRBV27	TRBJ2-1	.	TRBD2	CASSQTSGGTNEQFF	TGTGCCAGCAGTCAGACTAGCGGGGGCACAAATGAGCAGTTCTTC
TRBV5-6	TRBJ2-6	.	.	CASSLGHTGANVLTF	TGTGCCAGCAGCTTGGGACATACTGGGGCCAACGTCCTGACTTTC
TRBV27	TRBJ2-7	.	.	CASSFGRQGYEQYF	TGTGCCAGCAGTTTTGGGCGGCAGGGCTACGAGCAGTACTTC
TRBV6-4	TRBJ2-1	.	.	CASSARGSGLGEQFF	TGTGCCAGCAGCGCCCGGGGGTCAGGGTTGGGTGAGCAGTTCTTC
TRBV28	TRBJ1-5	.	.	CASTTTDQPQHF	TGTGCCAGCACTACAACAGATCAGCCCCAGCATTTT
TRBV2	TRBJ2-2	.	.	CASSRTQTNTGELFF	TGTGCCAGCAGTAGGACACAAACGAACACCGGGGAGCTGTTTTTT
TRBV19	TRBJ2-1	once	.	CASSNFGGHNEQFF	TGTGCCAGTAGTAACTTCGGGGGTCACAATGAGCAGTTCTTC
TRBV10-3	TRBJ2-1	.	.	CAITPFDKRPANEQFF	TGTGCCATCACACCCTTTGACAAACGCCCCGCCAATGAGCAGTTCTTC
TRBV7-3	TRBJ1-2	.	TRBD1	CASSLTQGNYGYTF	TGTGCCAGCAGCTTAACACAGGGGAACTATGGCTACACCTTC
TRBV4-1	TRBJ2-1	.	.	CASQLLAYNNEQFF	TGCGCCAGCCAACTTCTAGCCTACAACAATGAGCAGTTCTTC
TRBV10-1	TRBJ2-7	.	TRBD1	CASSSGTGHEQYF	TGCGCCAGCAGTTCCGGGACAGGGCACGAGCAGTACTTC
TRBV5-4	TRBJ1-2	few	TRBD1	CASRKGQGVHYGYTF	TGTGCCAGCAGAAAGGGACAGGGGGTCCACTATGGCTACACCTTC
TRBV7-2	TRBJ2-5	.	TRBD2	CASSLGLAGNRETQYF	TGTGCCAGCAGCTTAGGACTAGCGGGGAATCGGGAGACCCAGTACTTC
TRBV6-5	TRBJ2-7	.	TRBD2	CASSYGASGEYEQYF	TGTGCCAGCAGTTACGGGGCTAGCGGGGAATACGAGCAGTACTTC